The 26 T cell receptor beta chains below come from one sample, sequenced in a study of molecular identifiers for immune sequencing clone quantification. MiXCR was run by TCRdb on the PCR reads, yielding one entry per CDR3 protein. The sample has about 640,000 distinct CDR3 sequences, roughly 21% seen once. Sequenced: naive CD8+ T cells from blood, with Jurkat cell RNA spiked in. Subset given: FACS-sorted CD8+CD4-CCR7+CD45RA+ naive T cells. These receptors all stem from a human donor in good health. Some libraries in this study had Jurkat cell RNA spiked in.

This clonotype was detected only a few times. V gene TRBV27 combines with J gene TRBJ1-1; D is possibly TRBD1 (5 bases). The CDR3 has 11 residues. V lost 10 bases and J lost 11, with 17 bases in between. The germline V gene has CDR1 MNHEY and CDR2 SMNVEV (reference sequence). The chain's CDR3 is CATRTGGRAFF. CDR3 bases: TGTGCCACCCGGACGGGGGGACGGGCTTTCTTT.

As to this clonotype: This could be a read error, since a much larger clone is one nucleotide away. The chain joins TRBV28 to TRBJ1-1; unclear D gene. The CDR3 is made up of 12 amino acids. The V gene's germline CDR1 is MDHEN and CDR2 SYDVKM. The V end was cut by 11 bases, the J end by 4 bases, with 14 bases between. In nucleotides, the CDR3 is TGTGCCGTTACGAGGCTGAGCACTGAAGCTTTCTTT. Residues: CAVTRLSTEAFF.

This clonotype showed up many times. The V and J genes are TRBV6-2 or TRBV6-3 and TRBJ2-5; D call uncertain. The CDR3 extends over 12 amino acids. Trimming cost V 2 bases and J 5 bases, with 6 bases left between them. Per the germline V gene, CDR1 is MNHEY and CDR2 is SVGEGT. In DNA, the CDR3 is TGTGCCAGCAGTTACATTGCGGAGACCCAGTACTTC. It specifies CASSYIAETQYF.

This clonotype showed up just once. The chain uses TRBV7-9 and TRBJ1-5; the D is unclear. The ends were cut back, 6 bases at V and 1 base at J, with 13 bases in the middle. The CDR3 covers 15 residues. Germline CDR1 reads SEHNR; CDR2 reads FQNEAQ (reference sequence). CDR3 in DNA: TGTGCCAGCAGTTCCTACAGTGACAGCAATCAGCCCCAGCATTTT. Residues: CASSSYSDSNQPQHF.

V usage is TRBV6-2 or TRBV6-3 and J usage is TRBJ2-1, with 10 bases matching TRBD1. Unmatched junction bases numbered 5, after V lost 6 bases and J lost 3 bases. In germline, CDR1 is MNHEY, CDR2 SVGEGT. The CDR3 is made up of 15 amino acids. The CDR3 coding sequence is TGTGCCAGCAGCCTCCGGGACAGGGGCTACAATGAGCAGTTCTTC. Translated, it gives CASSLRDRGYNEQFF.

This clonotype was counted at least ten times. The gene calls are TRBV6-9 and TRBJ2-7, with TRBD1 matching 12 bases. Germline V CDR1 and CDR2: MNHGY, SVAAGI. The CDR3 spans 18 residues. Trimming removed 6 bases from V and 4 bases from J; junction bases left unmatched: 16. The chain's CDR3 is CASSPRGTGGNRGYEQYF. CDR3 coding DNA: TGTGCCAGCAGCCCACGCGGGACAGGGGGCAATAGAGGATACGAGCAGTACTTC.

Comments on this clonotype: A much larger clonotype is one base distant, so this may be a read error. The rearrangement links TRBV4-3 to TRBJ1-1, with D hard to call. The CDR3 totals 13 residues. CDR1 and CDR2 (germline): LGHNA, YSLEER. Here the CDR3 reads CAGSQDLGPEAFF. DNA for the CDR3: TGCGCCGGCAGCCAAGATCTGGGCCCTGAAGCTTTCTTT.

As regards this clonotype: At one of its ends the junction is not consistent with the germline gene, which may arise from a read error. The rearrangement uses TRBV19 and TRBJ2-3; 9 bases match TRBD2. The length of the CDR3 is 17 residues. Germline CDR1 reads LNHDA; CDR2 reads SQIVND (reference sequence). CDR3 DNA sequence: TGTGCCAGTAACCTAGCGGGGAGCCTATCTAGCGCAGAGACGCAGTATTTT. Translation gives CASNLAGSLSSAETQYF.

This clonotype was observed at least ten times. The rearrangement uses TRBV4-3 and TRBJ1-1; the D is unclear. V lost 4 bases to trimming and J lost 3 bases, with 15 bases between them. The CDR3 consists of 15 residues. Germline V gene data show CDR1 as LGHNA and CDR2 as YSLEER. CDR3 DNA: TGCGCCAGCAGCCCCACATCGGGCCGGGACACTGAAGCTTTCTTT. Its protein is CASSPTSGRDTEAFF.

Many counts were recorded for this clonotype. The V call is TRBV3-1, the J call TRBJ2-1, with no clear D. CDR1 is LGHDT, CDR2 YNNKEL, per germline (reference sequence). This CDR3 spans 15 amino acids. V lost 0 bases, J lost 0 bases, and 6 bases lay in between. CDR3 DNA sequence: TGTGCCAGCAGCCAAGATCCTAGCTCCTACAATGAGCAGTTCTTC. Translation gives CASSQDPSSYNEQFF.

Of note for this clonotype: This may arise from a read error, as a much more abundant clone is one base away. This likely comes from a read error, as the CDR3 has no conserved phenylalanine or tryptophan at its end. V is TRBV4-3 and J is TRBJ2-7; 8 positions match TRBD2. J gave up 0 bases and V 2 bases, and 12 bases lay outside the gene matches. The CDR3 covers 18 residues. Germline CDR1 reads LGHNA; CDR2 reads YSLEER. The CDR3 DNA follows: TGCGCCAGCAGCCAAACAGTGGCGGGGGGAGAAGTCTCCTACGAGCAGTACTCC. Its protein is CASSQTVAGGEVSYEQYS.

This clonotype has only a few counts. CDR3 protein: CASSPGGPTYEQYF. Here the CDR3 DNA reads TGTGCCAGCAGTCCTGGCGGGCCAACCTACGAGCAGTACTTC. This chain uses TRBV27 with TRBJ2-7, with a weak D call TRBD2 (5 bases). The length of the CDR3 is 14 residues. Germline V lookup: CDR1 MNHEY, CDR2 SMNVEV (reference sequence). V was clipped by 5 bases and J by 2 bases, with 13 bases between them.

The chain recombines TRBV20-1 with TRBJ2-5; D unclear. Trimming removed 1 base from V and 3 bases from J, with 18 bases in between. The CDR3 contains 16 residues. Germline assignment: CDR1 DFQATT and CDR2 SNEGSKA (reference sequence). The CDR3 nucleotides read TGCAGTGCTAGAGCCCCGCCAAGTGGGCGAAAAGAGACCCAGTACTTC. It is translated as CSARAPPSGRKETQYF.

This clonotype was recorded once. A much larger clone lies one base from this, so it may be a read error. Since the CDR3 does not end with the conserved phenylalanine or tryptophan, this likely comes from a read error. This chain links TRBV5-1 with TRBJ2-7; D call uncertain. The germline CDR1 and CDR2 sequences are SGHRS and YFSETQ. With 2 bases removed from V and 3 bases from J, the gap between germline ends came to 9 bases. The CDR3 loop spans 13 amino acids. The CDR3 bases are TGCGCCAGCAGCTTTGGGCAATTCTACGAGCAGTACTGC. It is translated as CASSFGQFYEQYC.

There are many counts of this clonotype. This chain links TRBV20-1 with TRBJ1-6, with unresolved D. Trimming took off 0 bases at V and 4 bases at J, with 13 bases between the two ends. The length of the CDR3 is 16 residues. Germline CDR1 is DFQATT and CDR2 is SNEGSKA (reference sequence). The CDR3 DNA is TGCAGTGCTAGAGATACCAGAAGAGAATATAATTCACCCCTCCACTTT. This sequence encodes CSARDTRREYNSPLHF.

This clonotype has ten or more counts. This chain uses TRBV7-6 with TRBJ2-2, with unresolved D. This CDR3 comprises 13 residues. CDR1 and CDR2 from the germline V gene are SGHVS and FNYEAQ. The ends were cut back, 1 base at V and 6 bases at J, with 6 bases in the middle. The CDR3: CASSLDPAGELFF. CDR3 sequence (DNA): TGTGCCAGCAGCTTAGATCCGGCCGGGGAGCTGTTTTTT.

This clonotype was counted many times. The DNA for the CDR3 is TGTGCCAGCGATGGCCCGACTAGCTCGGCAGATACGCAGTATTTT. Residues: CASDGPTSSADTQYF. This chain uses TRBV6-2 or TRBV6-3 with TRBJ2-3, with 7 positions matching TRBD2. The length of the CDR3 is 15 residues. Germline trimming cut 8 bases from V and 4 bases from J; bases unmatched to any gene: 12. Per germline, CDR1 MNHEY and CDR2 SVGEGT.

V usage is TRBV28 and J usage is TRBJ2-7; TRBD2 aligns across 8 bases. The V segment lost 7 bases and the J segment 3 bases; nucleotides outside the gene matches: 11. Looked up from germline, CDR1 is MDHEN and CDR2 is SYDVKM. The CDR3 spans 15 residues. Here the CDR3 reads CASTILAEGDYEQYF. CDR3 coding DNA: TGTGCCAGCACTATACTAGCGGAGGGGGACTACGAGCAGTACTTC.

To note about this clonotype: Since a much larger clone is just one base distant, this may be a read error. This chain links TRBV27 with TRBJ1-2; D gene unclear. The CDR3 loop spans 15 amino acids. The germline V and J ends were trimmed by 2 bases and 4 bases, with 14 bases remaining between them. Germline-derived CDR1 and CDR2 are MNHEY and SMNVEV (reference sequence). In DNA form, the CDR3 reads TGTGCCAGCAGTTTAGTCCCCCGTGATGGCTATGGCTACACCTTC. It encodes CASSLVPRDGYGYTF.

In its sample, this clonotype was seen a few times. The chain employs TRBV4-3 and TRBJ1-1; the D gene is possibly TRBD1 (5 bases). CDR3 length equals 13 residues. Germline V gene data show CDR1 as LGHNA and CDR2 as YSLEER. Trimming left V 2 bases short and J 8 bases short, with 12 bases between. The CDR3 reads CASSQSLDREAFF. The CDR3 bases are TGCGCCAGCAGCCAAAGCCTCGACAGAGAAGCTTTCTTT.

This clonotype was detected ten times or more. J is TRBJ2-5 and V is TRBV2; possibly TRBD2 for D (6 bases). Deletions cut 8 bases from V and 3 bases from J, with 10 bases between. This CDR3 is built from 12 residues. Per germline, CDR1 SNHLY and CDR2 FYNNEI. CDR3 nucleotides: TGTGCCAGCCGGGGGTTTGAAGAGACCCAGTACTTC. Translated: CASRGFEETQYF.

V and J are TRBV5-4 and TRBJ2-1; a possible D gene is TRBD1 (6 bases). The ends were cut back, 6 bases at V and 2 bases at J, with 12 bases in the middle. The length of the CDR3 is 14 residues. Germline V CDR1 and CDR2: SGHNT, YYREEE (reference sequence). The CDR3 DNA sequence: TGTGCCAGCAACGTGGGACACACCTACAATGAGCAGTTCTTC. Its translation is CASNVGHTYNEQFF.

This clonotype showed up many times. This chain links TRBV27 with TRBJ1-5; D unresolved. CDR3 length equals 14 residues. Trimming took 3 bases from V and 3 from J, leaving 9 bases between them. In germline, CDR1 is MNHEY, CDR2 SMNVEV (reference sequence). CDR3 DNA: TGTGCCAGCAGTTTGGGTCACCTCAATCAGCCCCAGCATTTT. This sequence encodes CASSLGHLNQPQHF.

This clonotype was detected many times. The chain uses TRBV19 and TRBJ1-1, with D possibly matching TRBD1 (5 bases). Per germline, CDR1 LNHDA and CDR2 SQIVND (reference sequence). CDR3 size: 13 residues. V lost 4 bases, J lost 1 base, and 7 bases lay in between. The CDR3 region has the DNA TGTGCCAGTAGTACCGGGACGAACACTGAAGCTTTCTTT. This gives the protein CASSTGTNTEAFF.

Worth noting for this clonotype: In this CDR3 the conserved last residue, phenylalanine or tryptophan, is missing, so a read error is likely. The CDR3 here is CASSTRRAKETQYL. The CDR3 DNA is TGCGCCAGCAGTACACGCCGGGCCAAAGAGACCCAGTACCTC. The V gene is TRBV10-2, the J gene TRBJ2-5, with no clear D. CDR1 WSHSY and CDR2 SAAADI come from the germline V gene. The V gene lost 5 bases and the J gene lost 3 bases, with 13 bases spanning the gap. The CDR3 has 14 residues.

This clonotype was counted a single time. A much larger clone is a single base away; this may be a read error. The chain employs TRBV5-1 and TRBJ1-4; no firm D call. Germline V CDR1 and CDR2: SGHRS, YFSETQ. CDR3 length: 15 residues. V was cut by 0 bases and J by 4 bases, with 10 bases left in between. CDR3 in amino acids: CASSLASASNEKLFF. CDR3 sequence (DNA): TGCGCCAGCAGCTTGGCCAGTGCGAGTAATGAAAAACTGTTTTTT.